The clone carrying this TCR beta chain was counted between two and nine times. Its antigen remains unknown. This sample is part of a study of cytomegalovirus exposure and HLA in healthy donors. Across the whole study: In an earlier analysis, 117 million unique TCR beta sequences were found from 150 million to 200 million T cells.

General study results and limits: Being productive about 87% or about 30% of the time was typical of most TCR beta V segments in an earlier analysis. Available immune exposure information was restricted to CMV serostatus only. As a later analysis showed, a missense DCLRE1C variant was linked to trimming of TCR beta V- and J-genes.

The V gene's germline CDR1 is SGHDT and CDR2 YYEEEE. CDR3 length: 15 residues. Researchers ran the PCR with 60 Vbeta and 13 Jbeta primers. TCRdb keeps only in-frame clones here, not all; method: immunoSEQ multiplex PCR. The sample comprises 110,000 or so clones, 76% of which are singletons, and more than 6.5% rests with the top ten. The V call is TRBV5-6, the J call TRBJ2-5, with 7 bases fitting TRBD2. TRBJ2-7 matches the DNA end more closely, so the J call is doubtful. Material: PBMCs. This TCR came from a man in his forties in good health and CMV-seropositive. The CDR3 loop is CASSFGGGRGDEQYF. The CDR3 DNA is TGTGCCAGCAGCTTTGGGGGAGGGCGCGGAGACGAGCAGTACTTC.